This record covers a single T cell receptor beta chain. The data were taken from a study of PD-1 blockade in classical Hodgkin lymphoma. All the patients suffered relapse after autologous stem cell transplantation, and brentuximab vedotin exposure differed. CDR3 length: 13 residues. Germline CDR1 SGHAT, CDR2 FQNNGV. V was shortened by 4 bases and J by 3 bases, with 10 bases between the two germline ends. Clones were sequenced by immunoSEQ multiplex PCR, and TCRdb holds only the in-frame ones, with some missing. The data hold 35,000 to 40,000 clones, with 70% to 90% observed a single time. The chain has TRBV11-2 and TRBJ2-7; possible D gene TRBD2, 6 bases. This receptor was identified in a human donor with classical Hodgkin lymphoma. Sequencing was performed on peripheral blood mononuclear cells (PBMCs), taken before the second cycle of nivolumab. Here the CDR3 DNA reads TGTGCCAGCAGCTCGCCGGGGGTCTACGAGCAGTACTTC. This gives the protein CASSSPGVYEQYF.